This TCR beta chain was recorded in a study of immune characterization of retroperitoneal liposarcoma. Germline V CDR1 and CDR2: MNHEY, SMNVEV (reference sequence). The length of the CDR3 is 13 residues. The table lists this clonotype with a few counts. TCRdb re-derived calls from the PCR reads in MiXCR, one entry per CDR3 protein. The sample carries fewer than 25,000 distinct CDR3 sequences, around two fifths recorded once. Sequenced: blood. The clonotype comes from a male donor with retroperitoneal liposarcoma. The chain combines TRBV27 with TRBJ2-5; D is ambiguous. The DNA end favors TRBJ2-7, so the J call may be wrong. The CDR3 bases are TGTGCCAGCAGTTCCCTGGGTACCTACGAGCAGTACTTC. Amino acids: CASSSLGTYEQYF.